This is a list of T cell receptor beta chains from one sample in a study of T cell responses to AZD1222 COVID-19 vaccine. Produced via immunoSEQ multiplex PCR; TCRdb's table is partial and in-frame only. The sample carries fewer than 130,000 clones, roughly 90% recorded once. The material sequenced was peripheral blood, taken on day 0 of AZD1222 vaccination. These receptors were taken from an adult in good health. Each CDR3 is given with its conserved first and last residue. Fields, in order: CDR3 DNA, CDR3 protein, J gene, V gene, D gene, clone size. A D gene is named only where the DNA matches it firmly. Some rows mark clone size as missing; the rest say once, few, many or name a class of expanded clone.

TGTGCCAGCAGGCTCGACAGGGTTAATAGGACACCCCTCCACTTT | CASRLDRVNRTPLHF | TRBJ1-6 | TRBV6-5 | TRBD1 | -
TGTGCCATCAGCGGGGACAGGGGTAATCAGCCCCAGCATTTT | CAISGDRGNQPQHF | TRBJ1-5 | TRBV10-3 | TRBD1 | -
TGCAGTGGGACAGACACAGATACGCAGTATTTT | CSGTDTDTQYF | TRBJ2-3 | TRBV20-1 | - | -
TGTGCCAGCCGCACCGGACAGGGAAATTCACCCCTCCACTTT | CASRTGQGNSPLHF | TRBJ1-6 | TRBV6-5 | TRBD1 | once
TGCGCCAGCGCGAACTGTAGGGCGTCCATCGCTAGCAATCAGCCCCAGCATTTT | CASANCRASIASNQPQHF | TRBJ1-5 | TRBV10-1 | - | -
TGTGCCAGTAGTATAATGAACGGAGAGACCCAGTACTTC | CASSIMNGETQYF | TRBJ2-5 | TRBV19 | - | -
TGTGCCAGCAGCCAAGAGACGGGATACTATGGCTACACCTTC | CASSQETGYYGYTF | TRBJ1-2 | TRBV4-2 | - | -
TGTGCCACCAGCAGAGACGGGGGAGACTACAATGAGCAGTTCTTC | CATSRDGGDYNEQFF | TRBJ2-1 | TRBV15 | - | once
TGTGCCAGCAGTTCCCGGACAGAGTTCGAAAAACTGTTTTTT | CASSSRTEFEKLFF | TRBJ1-4 | TRBV6-5 | - | -
TGTGCCAGCAGTGCGGCTAGCGGGGGGGCGGGCAATGAGCAGTTCTTC | CASSAASGGAGNEQFF | TRBJ2-1 | TRBV6-4 | TRBD2 | once
TGTGCCAGCAGCCAAGAATGGGGCGGTAACACTGAAGCTTTCTTT | CASSQEWGGNTEAFF | TRBJ1-1 | TRBV3-1/TRBV3-2 | - | -
TGCGCCAGCAGCCCACTAGCGGGAAGGGGATCCTACGAGCAGTACTTC | CASSPLAGRGSYEQYF | TRBJ2-7 | TRBV4-3 | TRBD2 | -
TGTGCCAGCTCACCAGGACTCGGACAGGGCTTCGTCTATGGCTACACCTTC | CASSPGLGQGFVYGYTF | TRBJ1-2 | TRBV18 | TRBD1 | -
TGTGCCAGCAGCCCACTCATCAACACTGACAGAAACTATGGCTACACCTTC | CASSPLINTDRNYGYTF | TRBJ1-2 | TRBV7-8 | - | -
TGTGCCAGCAGCACCCCCGGACTAGCGGGTTACAATGAGCAGTTCTTC | CASSTPGLAGYNEQFF | TRBJ2-1 | TRBV3-1/TRBV3-2 | TRBD2 | -
TGTGCCAGCAGCTTAGCTTTGGACAGGGGGCCTGTTGAAGCTTTCTTT | CASSLALDRGPVEAFF | TRBJ1-1 | TRBV7-6 | TRBD1 | -
TGCGCCAGCAGCTTGCGGCCCGCGGGACAGACCTCCAACAATGAGCAGTTCTTC | CASSLRPAGQTSNNEQFF | TRBJ2-1 | TRBV5-1 | - | -
TGTGCCACCAAGCTGACTGAGAGCTCCTACAATGAGCAGTTCTTC | CATKLTESSYNEQFF | TRBJ2-1 | TRBV19 | - | -
TGTGCCATCTGGACAGCCTCCACTGAAGCTTTCTTT | CAIWTASTEAFF | TRBJ1-1 | TRBV7-9 | - | once
TGTGCCAGCAGTACCCCGAGGGGGACTAACTATGGCTACACCTTC | CASSTPRGTNYGYTF | TRBJ1-2 | TRBV28 | - | -
TGCAGTGCTCTCTCCTACGAGCAGTACTTC | CSALSYEQYF | TRBJ2-7 | TRBV20-1 | - | -
TGTGCCAGCACCCGAAACCGGTACGGTGGCTACACCTTC | CASTRNRYGGYTF | TRBJ1-2 | TRBV28 | - | -
TGTGCCAGCAGTTTTGCGGGGCGGGACACTGAAGCTTTCTTT | CASSFAGRDTEAFF | TRBJ1-1 | TRBV27 | - | -
TGTGCCAGCAGTGGTACAGGGGGGCAGCAGTACTTC | CASSGTGGQQYF | TRBJ2-7 | TRBV6-6 | TRBD1 | -
TGTGCCAGCAGCCCTTCCGGGACTAGTGTTGAGCAGTTCTTC | CASSPSGTSVEQFF | TRBJ2-1 | TRBV5-4 | TRBD2 | -
TGTGCCTGGAGTTTGGGATTCACCGGGGAGCTGTTTTTT | CAWSLGFTGELFF | TRBJ2-2 | TRBV30 | - | -
TGTGCCAGCAGTTGGACAGATACGCAGTATTTT | CASSWTDTQYF | TRBJ2-3 | TRBV6-6 | - | -
TGTGCCAGCTCACAGCTAGGACAGGTCGGCTATGGCTACACCTTC | CASSQLGQVGYGYTF | TRBJ1-2 | TRBV18 | TRBD1 | -